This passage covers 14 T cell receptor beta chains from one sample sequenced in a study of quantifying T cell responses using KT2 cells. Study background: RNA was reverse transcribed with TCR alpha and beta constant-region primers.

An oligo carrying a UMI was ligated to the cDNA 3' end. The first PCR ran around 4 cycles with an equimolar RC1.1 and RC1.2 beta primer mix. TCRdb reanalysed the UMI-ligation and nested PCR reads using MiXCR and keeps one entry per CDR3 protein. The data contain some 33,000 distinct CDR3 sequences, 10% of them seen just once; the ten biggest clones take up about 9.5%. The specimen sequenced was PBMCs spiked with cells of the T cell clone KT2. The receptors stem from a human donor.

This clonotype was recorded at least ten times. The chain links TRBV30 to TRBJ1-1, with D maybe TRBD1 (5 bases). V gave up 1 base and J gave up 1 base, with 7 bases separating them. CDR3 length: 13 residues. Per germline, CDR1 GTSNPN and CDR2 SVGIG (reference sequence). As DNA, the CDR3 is TGTGCCTGGAGTGCAGGGCCGAACACTGAAGCTTTCTTT. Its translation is CAWSAGPNTEAFF.

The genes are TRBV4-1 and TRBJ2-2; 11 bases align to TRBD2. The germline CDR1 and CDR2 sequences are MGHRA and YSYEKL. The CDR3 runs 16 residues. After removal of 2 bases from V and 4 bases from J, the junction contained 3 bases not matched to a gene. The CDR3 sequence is CASSQLAGGGTGELFF. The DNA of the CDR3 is TGCGCCAGCAGCCAACTAGCGGGAGGTGGCACCGGGGAGCTGTTTTTT.

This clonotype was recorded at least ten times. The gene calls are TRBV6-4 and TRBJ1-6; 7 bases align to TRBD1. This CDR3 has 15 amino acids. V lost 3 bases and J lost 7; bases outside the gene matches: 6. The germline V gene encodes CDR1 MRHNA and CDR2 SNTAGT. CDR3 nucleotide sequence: TGTGCCAGCAGTGAAGGCGGAGGGGGCAATTCACCCCTCCACTTT. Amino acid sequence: CASSEGGGGNSPLHF.

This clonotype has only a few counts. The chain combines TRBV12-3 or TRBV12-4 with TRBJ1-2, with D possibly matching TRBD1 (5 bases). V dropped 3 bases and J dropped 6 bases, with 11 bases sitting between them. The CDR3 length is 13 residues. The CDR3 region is CASSFQGPNGYTF. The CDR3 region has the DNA TGTGCCAGCAGTTTTCAGGGCCCCAATGGCTACACCTTC.

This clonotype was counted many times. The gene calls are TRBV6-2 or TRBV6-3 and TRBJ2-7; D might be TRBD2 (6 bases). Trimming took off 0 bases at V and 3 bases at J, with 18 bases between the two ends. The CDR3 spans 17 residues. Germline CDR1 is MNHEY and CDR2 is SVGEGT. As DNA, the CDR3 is TGTGCCAGCAGTTACTCTCGGGACTCCCCAGGCGGCTACGAGCAGTACTTC. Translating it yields CASSYSRDSPGGYEQYF.

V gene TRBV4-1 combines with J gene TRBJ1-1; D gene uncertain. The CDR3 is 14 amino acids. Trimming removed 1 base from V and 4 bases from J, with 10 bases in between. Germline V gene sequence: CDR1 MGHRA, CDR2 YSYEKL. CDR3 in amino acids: CASSQVPLGTEAFF. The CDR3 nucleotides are TGCGCCAGCAGCCAAGTTCCCCTCGGCACTGAAGCTTTCTTT.

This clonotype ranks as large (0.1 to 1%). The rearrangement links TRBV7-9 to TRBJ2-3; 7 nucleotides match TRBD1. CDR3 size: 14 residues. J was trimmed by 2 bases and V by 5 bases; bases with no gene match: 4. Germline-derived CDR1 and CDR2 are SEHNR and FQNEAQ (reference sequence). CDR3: CASSGTADTDTQYF. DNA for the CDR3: TGTGCCAGCAGCGGGACAGCCGACACAGATACGCAGTATTTT. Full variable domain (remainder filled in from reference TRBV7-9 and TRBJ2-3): DTGVSQNPRHKITKRGQNVTFRCDPISEHNRLYWYRQTLGQGPEFLTYFQNEAQLEKSRLLSDRFSAERPKGSFSTLEIQRTEQGDSAMYLCASSGTADTDTQYFGPGTRLTVL.

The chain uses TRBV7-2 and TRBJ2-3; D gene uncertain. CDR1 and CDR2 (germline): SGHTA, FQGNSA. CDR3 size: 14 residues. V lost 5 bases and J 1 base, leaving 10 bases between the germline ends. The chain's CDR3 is CASSRRARTDTQYF. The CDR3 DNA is TGTGCCAGCAGCCGCCGGGCCCGCACAGATACGCAGTATTTT. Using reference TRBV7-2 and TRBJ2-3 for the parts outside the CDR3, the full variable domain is GAGVSQSPSNKVTEKGKDVELRCDPISGHTALYWYRQSLGQGLEFLIYFQGNSAPDKSGLPSDRFSAERTGGSVSTLTIQRTQQEDSAVYLCASSRRARTDTQYFGPGTRLTVL.

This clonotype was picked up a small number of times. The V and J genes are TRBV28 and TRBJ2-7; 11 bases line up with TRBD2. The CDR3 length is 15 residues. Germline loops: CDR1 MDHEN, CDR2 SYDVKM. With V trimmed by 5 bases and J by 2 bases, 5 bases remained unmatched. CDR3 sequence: CASSLSGGVTYEQYF. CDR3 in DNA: TGTGCCAGCAGTCTTAGCGGGGGGGTGACCTACGAGCAGTACTTC.

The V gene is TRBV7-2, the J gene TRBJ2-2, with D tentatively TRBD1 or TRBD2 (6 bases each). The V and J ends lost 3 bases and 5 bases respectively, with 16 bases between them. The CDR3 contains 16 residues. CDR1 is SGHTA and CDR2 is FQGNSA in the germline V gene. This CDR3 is CASSFWGRGETGELFF. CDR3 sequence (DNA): TGTGCCAGCAGCTTTTGGGGGCGCGGGGAAACCGGGGAGCTGTTTTTT.

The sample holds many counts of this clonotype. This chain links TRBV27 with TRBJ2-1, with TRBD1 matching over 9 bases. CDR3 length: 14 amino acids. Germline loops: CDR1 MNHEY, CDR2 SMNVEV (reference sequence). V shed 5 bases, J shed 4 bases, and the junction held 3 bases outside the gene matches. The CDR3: CASSGTGKYNEQFF. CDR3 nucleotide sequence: TGTGCCAGCAGTGGGACAGGGAAATACAATGAGCAGTTCTTC.

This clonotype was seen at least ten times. This CDR3 reads CASSRGLEFLVPLYGYTF. CDR3 in DNA: TGTGCCAGCAGCCGCGGTTTGGAGTTCTTGGTTCCCCTCTATGGCTACACCTTC. This rearrangement joins TRBV5-6 to TRBJ1-2; no clear D. V was trimmed by 4 bases and J by 4 bases, leaving 26 bases between them. The CDR3 runs to 18 residues. In germline, CDR1 is SGHDT, CDR2 YYEEEE.

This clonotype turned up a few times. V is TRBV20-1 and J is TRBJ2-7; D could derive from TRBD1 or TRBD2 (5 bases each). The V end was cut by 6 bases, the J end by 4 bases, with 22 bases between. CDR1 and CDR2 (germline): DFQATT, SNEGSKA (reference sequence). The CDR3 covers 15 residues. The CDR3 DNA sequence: TGCAGTGCCCCTATTTTCGGGACCCTAACGTACGAGCAGTACTTC. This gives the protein CSAPIFGTLTYEQYF.

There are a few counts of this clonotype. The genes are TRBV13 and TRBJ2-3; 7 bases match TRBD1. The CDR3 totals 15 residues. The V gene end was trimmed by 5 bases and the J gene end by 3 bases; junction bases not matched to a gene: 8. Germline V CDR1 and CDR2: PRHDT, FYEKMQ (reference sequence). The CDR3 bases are TGTGCCAGCAGCCCGACAGGGTTGAGTACAGATACGCAGTATTTT. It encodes CASSPTGLSTDTQYF.